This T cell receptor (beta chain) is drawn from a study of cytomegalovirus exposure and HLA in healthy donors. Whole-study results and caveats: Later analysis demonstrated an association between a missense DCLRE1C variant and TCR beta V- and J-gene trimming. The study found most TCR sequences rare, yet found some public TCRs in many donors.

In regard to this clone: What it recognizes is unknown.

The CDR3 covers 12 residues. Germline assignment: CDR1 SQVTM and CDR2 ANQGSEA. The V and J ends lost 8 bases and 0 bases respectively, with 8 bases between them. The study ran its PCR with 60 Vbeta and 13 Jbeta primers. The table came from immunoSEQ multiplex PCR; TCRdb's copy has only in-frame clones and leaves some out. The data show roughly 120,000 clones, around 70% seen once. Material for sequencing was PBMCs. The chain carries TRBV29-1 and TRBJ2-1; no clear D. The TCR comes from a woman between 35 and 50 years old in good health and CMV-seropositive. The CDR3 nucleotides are TGCAGCCTAAAGCCCTCCTACAATGAGCAGTTCTTC. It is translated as CSLKPSYNEQFF.